This TCR beta chain was retrieved from a study of Ad26.COV2.S vaccination and SARS-CoV-2 variants. Turning to the study itself: COV1001, an Ad26.COV2.S trial, supplied this vaccine-arm donor. The authors gave Ad26.COV2.S intramuscularly, either once or twice 56 days apart. The study, taken as a whole, reports: Once vaccination had occurred, spike-specific CD8+ and CD4+ T cell responses reportedly showed substantial breadth. Vaccine recipients posted higher spike-specific TCR breadth than their placebo counterparts.

To note about this clone: Antigen unknown.

The CDR3 totals 14 residues. Per the germline V gene, CDR1 is SGHVS and CDR2 is FQNEAQ. Between the trimmed V and J ends, which lost 3 bases and 7 bases, there was a span of 13 bases. Sequencing used immunoSEQ multiplex PCR; TCRdb keeps in-frame clones, though not all of them. The sample shows around 500,000 clones, around 89% of them seen only once. Specified treatment: some 20 received Ad26.COV2.S at low or high dose, single or two shots; about five received placebo; per-sample allocation not given. Sampling happened 63 days after the first vaccine or placebo injection. The material sequenced was peripheral blood, taken in a trial of Ad26.COV2.S vaccine versus placebo. The TCR was taken from a person aged 18 to 59 who received the Ad26.COV2.S COVID-19 vaccine or a placebo. The chain has TRBV7-8 and TRBJ2-1; D unclear. CDR3 region: CASSFFDGANEQFF. CDR3 nucleotides: TGTGCCAGCAGCTTCTTCGACGGAGCTAATGAGCAGTTCTTC.